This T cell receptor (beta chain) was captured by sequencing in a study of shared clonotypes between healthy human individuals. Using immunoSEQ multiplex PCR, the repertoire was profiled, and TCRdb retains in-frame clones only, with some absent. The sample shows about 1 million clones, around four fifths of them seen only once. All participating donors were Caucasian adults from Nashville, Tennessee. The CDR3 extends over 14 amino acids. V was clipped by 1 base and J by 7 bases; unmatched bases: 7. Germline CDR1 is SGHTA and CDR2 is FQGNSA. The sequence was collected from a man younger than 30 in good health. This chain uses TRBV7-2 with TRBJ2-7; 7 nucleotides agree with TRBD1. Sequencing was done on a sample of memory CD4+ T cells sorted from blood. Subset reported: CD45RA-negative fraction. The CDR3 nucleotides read TGTGCCAGCAGCTTAGGCCGCTGGACAGGAGAGCAGTACTTC. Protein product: CASSLGRWTGEQYF.